This TCR beta chain was profiled in a study of T-cell reconstitution after alpha-beta-depleted transplantation in children (dated by TCRdb to about 2016). Turning to the overall study: The study quantitatively tracked T-cell immune reconstitution after TCRalphabeta/CD19-depleted allogeneic hematopoietic cell transplantation in children using TCR repertoire profiling.

The CDR3 holds 17 amino acids from the cysteine to the phenylalanine. This entry keeps only the CDR3 DNA: 51 bases, framed from base 1. V is clipped by 6 bases and J by 0 bases, and the sequence between their germline boundaries is 19 bases long. To prepare the library, PCR was applied. The sequencer listed for this sample is Illumina HiSeq 2500. TCR libraries were prepared with molecular barcoding, using unique molecular identifiers to normalize TCRbeta repertoire quantification. Using fastp trimming at Q25 and MiXCR clonotype assembly, TCRdb reanalyzed the public sequencing data and kept in-frame beta chains. Every CDR3 protein is listed once, alongside the most common genes and DNA of its rows. This sample holds about 500,000 distinct CDR3 sequences; approximately 30% were observed only once. Approximately 2.3% of the sample lies in the top ten. Note on this clonotype: No cognate antigen has been identified for it. No much larger clonotype is one base removed from it; base qualities were not supplied.

The rearranged chain carries TRBV12-3 or TRBV12-4 and TRBJ2-3, with the D call perhaps TRBD1 or TRBD2, as 5 bases match in each case. The TCR was taken from a human donor who donated a stem cell graft to a child with aplastic anemia. Sample: PBMCs from the stem cell graft donor, taken from the stem cell graft. At the DNA level, the sequence is TGTGCCAGCAGCTTAACCCAGGGACCAGCTAGCACAGATACGCAGTATTTT. Translated, it gives CASSLTQGPASTDTQYF.